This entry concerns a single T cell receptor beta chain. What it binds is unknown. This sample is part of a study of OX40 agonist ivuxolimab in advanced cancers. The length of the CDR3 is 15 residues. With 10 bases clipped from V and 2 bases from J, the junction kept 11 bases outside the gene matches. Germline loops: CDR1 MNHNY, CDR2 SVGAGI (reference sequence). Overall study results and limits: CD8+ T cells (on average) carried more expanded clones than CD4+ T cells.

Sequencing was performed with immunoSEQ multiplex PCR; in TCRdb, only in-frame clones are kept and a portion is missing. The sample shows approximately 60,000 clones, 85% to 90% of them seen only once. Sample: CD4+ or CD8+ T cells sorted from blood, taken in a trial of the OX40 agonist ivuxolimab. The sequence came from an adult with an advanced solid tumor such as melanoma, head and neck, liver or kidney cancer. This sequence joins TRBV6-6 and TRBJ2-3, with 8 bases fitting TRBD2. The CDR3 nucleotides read TGTGCCACATCAGCCCAGCGGGGGAACACAGATACGCAGTATTTT. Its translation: CATSAQRGNTDTQYF.